This TCR beta chain emerged from a study of shared clonotypes between healthy human individuals. Trimming removed 3 bases from V and 1 base from J; junction bases left unmatched: 3. CDR3 length: 14 amino acids. The germline gives CDR1 KGHSH, CDR2 LQKENI. This table comes from immunoSEQ multiplex PCR, and its TCRdb copy is limited to in-frame clones, with some not included. This table has roughly 1.5 million clones, approximately 98% appearing once. The specimen sequenced was naive CD4+ T cells sorted from blood. Specified subset: CD45RA+ positively selected. The clonotype was recovered from a man younger than 40 in good health. V is TRBV18 and J is TRBJ2-7; 7 bases agree with TRBD1. CDR3 coding DNA: TGTGCCAGCTCACCGACGGGACAGTCCTACGAGCAGTACTTC. Translating it yields CASSPTGQSYEQYF.